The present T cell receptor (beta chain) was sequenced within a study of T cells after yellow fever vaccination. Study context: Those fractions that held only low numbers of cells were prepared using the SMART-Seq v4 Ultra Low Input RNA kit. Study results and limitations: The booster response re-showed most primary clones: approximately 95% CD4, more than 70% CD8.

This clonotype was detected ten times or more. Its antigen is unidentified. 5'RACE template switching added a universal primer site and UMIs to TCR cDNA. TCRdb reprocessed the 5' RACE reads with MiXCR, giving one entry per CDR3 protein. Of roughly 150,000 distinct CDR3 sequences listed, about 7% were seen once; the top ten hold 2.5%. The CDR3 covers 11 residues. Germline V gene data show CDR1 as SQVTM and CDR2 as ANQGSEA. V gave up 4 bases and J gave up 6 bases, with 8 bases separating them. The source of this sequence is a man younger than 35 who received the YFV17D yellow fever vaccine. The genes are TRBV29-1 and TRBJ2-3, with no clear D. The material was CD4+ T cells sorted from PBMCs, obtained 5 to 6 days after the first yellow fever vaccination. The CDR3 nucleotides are TGCAGCGTTGGCCCGGCGGATACGCAGTATTTT. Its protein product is CSVGPADTQYF.